These 3 T cell receptor beta chains originate from one sample sequenced in a study of blood T cell repertoires in COVID-19. TCRdb's copy holds only in-frame clones and misses some; the assay was immunoSEQ multiplex PCR. The sample has a few hundred thousand clones; 90% are singletons. Sequencing used PBMCs or T cells enriched from blood (not recorded which). These receptors were taken from a woman aged 18-30 years with acute COVID-19.

The rearrangement joins TRBV9 to TRBJ2-1, with a weak D call TRBD2 (6 bases). Per the germline V gene, CDR1 is SGDLS and CDR2 is YYNGEE. CDR3 length: 15 amino acids. V lost 3 bases and J lost 7, with 17 bases in between. The CDR3 protein is CASSGPPGLLNEQFF. The DNA for the CDR3 is TGTGCCAGCAGCGGCCCCCCGGGACTTTTGAATGAGCAGTTCTTC.

The chain is built from TRBV25-1 and TRBJ1-4; the D gene is possibly TRBD1 (6 bases). Germline assignment: CDR1 MGHDK and CDR2 SYGVNS. Trimming took 7 bases from V and 4 from J, leaving 7 bases between them. The CDR3 loop spans 12 amino acids. The CDR3 DNA reads TGTGCCAGCACCAGGGGTAATGAAAAACTGTTTTTT. Amino acids: CASTRGNEKLFF.

This clone was detected once. The chain is built from TRBV7-3 and TRBJ2-1; 7 nucleotides match TRBD2. Germline CDR1 and CDR2: SGHTA and FQGTGA. The CDR3 has 13 amino acids. Germline trimming cut 4 bases from V and 6 bases from J; bases unmatched to any gene: 3. The CDR3 here is CASSSREGNEQFF. In nucleotides, the CDR3 is TGTGCCAGCAGCTCAAGGGAGGGCAATGAGCAGTTCTTC.